This T cell receptor (beta chain) was documented in a study of T-cell memory formation after mild COVID-19. TCRdb independently ran MiXCR on the 5' RACE reads; one entry per CDR3 protein. This table holds some 250,000 distinct CDR3 sequences, around 10% found once. As for this clonotype: Its antigen is still unknown.

The V gene end was trimmed by 7 bases and the J gene end by 5 bases; junction bases not matched to a gene: 7. CDR3 length: 14 amino acids. Looked up from germline, CDR1 is SGHRS and CDR2 is YFSETQ. The study's findings and limits: Contracting clones from day 15 to 85 had balanced CD4/CD8; later expanders favoured CD4+. The appearance of some responding clones in pre-infection memory suggested that cross-reactive memory joined.

The receptor was isolated from a man aged 18 to 29 who had mild COVID-19 (a few samples of this study predate the infection). Cell type and time point are not known. The specimen was PBMCs or a T cell subset sorted from them (not recorded which). J is TRBJ2-5 and V is TRBV5-1; 11 bases match TRBD2. CDR3 in DNA: TGCGCCAGCGGCGGACTAGCGGGTACCGAGACCCAGTACTTC. As protein: CASGGLAGTETQYF.